This T cell receptor beta chain originates from a study of blood T cell repertoires in COVID-19 (dated by TCRdb to the early 2020s). With regard to the full study: The collaborator samples originated in the United States, Italy and Spain and spanned the acute and convalescent phases of COVID-19. The material from the prospective study consisted of cDNA or gDNA derived from T cells, B-cell-depleted T cells, or PBMCs. Deeply sampled blood TCRbeta repertoires from subjects exposed to, actively infected with, or recovered from COVID-19 were included in the dataset. The repertoires were released in a freely available public database intended as a resource for research on the immune response to SARS-CoV-2. Samples were obtained from the ongoing ImmuneRACE study (first 160 participants) and from over a thousand subjects provided by 6 global collaborators. Nearly every sample came with metadata listing a de-identified subject ID, COVID-19 status, age in years and sex. Where available, HLA class I and class II types were taken from metadata supplied by the sample provider and were not determined by assay-based typing.

To note about this clone: Its antigen is not yet known. Base qualities are missing; no much larger clone stands one base away.

Points the paper makes about the study in general: The quantity of clinical and demographic metadata differed by source and by participant and was supplied without curation.

The immunoSEQ Assay, a bias-controlled multiplex PCR, was used to amplify TCRbeta CDR3 regions from genomic DNA. The authors processed their data as follows. Nucleated cell counts per sample were estimated from amplification of reference gene primers within the assay. To quantify the absolute abundance of each unique TCRbeta CDR3 rearrangement, sequence reads were collapsed and filtered. For each sample, productive Simpson clonality was calculated as the square root of Simpson's diversity index over productive rearrangements. Entries here come from immuneACCESS through TCRdb and include only in-frame sequences with V and J called. Some clones fail to appear in such tables; in the studies checked, an unresolved V gene covers under half of the shortfall, and the cause of the remainder is unknown. The V and J calls and the clone size are those of that table, but D and trimming were determined from the DNA. Recorded for this sample are some 180,000 clones; 80% to 90% of them occurred a single time. The ten largest make up approximately 2.6% of the sample.

At one collaborating source in Seattle, patients were enrolled during active infection and were followed longitudinally through the course of disease. Whole blood was collected in K2EDTA tubes by collaborating institutions according to the institutions' own protocols. For TCRbeta analysis, collaborators shipped samples in one of three forms: frozen whole blood, isolated PBMCs, or DNA extracted from either of those sample types. Sequencing input: peripheral blood. The clonotype originates from a woman older than 75 with COVID-19, enrolled during active disease.

The DNA reads TGTGCCAGCAGTTACATGGCGGTGACCTACAATGAGCAGTTCTTC. This encodes CASSYMAVTYNEQFF. The rearrangement combines TRBV6-5 with TRBJ2-1; no D segment can be confidently identified. CDR1 and CDR2 were assigned from the germline V gene as MNHEY and SVGAGI. V is reduced by 2 bases and J by 2 bases, leaving a spacing of 10 bases between them. CDR3 length: 15 amino acids, cysteine to phenylalanine. Just CDR3 DNA is preserved here, 45 bases in frame from base 1.